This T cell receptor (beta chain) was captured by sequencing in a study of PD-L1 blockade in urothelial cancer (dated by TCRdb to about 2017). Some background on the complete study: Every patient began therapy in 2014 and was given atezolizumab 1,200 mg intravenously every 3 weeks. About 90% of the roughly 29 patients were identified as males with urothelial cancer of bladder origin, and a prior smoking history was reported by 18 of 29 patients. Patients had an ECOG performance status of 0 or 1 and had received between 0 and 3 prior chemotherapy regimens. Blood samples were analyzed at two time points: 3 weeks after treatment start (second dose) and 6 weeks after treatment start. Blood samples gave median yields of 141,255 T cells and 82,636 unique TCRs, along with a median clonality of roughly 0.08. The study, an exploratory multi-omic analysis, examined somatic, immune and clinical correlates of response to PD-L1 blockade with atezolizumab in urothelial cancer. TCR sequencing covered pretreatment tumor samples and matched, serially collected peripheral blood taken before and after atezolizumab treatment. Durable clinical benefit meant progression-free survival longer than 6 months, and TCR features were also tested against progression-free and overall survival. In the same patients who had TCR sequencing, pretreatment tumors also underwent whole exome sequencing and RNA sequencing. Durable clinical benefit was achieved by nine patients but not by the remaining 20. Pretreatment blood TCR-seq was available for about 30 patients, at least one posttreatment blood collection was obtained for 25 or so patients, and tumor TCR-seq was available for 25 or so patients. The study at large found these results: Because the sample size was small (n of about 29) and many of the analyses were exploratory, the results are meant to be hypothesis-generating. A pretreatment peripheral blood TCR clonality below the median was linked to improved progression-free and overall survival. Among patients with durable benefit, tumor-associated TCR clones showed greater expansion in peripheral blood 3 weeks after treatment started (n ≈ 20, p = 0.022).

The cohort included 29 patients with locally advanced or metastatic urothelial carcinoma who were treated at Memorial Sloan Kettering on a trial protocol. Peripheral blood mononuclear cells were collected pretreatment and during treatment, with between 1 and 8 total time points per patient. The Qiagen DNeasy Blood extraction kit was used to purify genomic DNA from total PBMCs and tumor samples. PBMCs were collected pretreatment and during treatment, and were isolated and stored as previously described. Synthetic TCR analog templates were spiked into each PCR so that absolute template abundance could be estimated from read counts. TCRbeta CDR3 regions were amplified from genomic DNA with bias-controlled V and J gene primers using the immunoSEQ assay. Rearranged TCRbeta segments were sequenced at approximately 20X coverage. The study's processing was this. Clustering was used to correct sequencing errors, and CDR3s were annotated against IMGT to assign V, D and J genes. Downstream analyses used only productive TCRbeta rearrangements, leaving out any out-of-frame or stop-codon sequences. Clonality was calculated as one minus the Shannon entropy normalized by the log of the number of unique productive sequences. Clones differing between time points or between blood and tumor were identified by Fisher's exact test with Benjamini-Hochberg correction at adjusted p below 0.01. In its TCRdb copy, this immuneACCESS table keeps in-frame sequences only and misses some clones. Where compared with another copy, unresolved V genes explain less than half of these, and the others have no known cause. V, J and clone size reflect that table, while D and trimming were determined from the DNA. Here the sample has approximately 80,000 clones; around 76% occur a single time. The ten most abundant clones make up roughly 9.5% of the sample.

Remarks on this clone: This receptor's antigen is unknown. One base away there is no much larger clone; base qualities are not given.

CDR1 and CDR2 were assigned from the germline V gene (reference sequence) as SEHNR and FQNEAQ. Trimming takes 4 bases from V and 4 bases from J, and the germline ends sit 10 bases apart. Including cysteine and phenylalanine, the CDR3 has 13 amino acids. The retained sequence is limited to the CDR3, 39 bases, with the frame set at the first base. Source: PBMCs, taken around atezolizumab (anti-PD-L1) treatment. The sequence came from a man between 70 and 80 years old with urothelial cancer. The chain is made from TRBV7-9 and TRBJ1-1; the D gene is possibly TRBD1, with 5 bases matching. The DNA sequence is TGTGCCAGCAGCTCGATCAGGGCCACTGAAGCTTTCTTT. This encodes CASSSIRATEAFF. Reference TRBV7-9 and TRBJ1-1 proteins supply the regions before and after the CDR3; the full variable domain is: DTGVSQNPRHKITKRGQNVTFRCDPISEHNRLYWYRQTLGQGPEFLTYFQNEAQLEKSRLLSDRFSAERPKGSFSTLEIQRTEQGDSAMYLCASSSIRATEAFFGQGTRLTVV.